The 10 T cell receptor beta chains in this list originate from one sample, sequenced in a study of T-cell memory formation after mild COVID-19. TCRdb ran MiXCR on the 5' RACE reads and lists one entry per CDR3 protein. The sample comprises some 120,000 distinct CDR3 sequences, 15% to 20% of which are singletons, and about 5.2% rests with the top ten. The specimen sequenced was PBMCs or a T cell subset sorted from them (not recorded which). These receptors were obtained from a man aged 18 to 35 who had mild COVID-19 (a few samples of this study predate the infection). Cell type and time point are not known.

The CDR3 sequence: CATSDSRTGITGELFF. The DNA of the CDR3 is TGTGCCACCAGTGATTCTAGGACAGGGATAACCGGGGAGCTGTTTTTT. The chain carries TRBV24-1 and TRBJ2-2; 8 bases are shared with TRBD1. This CDR3 comprises 16 residues. J was trimmed by 5 bases and V by 2 bases; bases with no gene match: 6. CDR1 and CDR2 from the germline V gene are KGHDR and SFDVKD.

The genes are TRBV6-5 and TRBJ1-1, with TRBD1 identical over 7 bases. The length of the CDR3 is 14 residues. From germline, CDR1 is MNHEY and CDR2 SVGAGI. V dropped 4 bases and J dropped 1; count of bases not matched to a gene: 3. The CDR3: CASSFRTGNTEAFF. CDR3 bases: TGTGCCAGCAGTTTTAGGACAGGGAACACTGAAGCTTTCTTT.

Only a few counts were recorded for this clonotype. The chain employs TRBV5-1 and TRBJ2-3; D might be TRBD2 (6 bases). The CDR3 has 14 amino acids. V was cut by 8 bases and J by 3 bases, with 16 bases left in between. Per germline, CDR1 SGHRS and CDR2 YFSETQ. The CDR3 reads CASSLDRGTDTQYF. The CDR3 DNA sequence: TGCGCCAGTTCCCTTGACCGGGGGACAGATACGCAGTATTTT.

This clonotype was recorded many times. The rearrangement uses TRBV5-1 and TRBJ2-3; D is perhaps TRBD1 (6 bases). From germline, CDR1 is SGHRS and CDR2 YFSETQ. CDR3 length: 14 residues. Trimming pared 5 bases from V and 4 bases from J, leaving 14 bases between. The CDR3 DNA sequence: TGCGCCAGCAGGACCGGGACACCCCCAGATACGCAGTATTTT. This encodes CASRTGTPPDTQYF.

This clonotype was observed a few times. The CDR3 bases are TGTGCCAGCAGCCAAGTCAGTATTGTACAGCCCCAGCATTTT. Encoded protein: CASSQVSIVQPQHF. V gene TRBV4-2 combines with J gene TRBJ1-5; D is uncertain. This CDR3 is 14 amino acids long. V was clipped by 1 base and J by 7 bases, with 11 bases between them. Germline V gives CDR1 LGHNA, CDR2 YNFKEQ.

This clonotype showed up just a few times. The V gene is TRBV6-5, the J gene TRBJ1-4, with 8 bases aligning to TRBD1. The CDR3 length is 14 residues. Germline CDR1 reads MNHEY; CDR2 reads SVGAGI. The V gene end was trimmed by 5 bases and the J gene end by 8 bases; junction bases not matched to a gene: 7. This CDR3 reads CASSRTGSDEKLFF. The CDR3 nucleotides are TGTGCCAGCAGTCGGACAGGGTCAGACGAAAAACTGTTTTTT.

The CDR3 protein is CASTTGGEVYSPLHF. CDR3 DNA sequence: TGCGCCAGCACCACTGGAGGGGAGGTTTATTCACCCCTCCACTTT. This chain links TRBV5-1 with TRBJ1-6; D is perhaps TRBD1 (5 bases). The CDR3 extends over 15 amino acids. Trimming shortened V by 6 bases and J by 8 bases, and 18 bases separated the two germline ends. Germline CDR1 SGHRS, CDR2 YFSETQ.

This chain connects TRBV12-3 or TRBV12-4 to TRBJ2-2, with 13 bases aligning to TRBD2. The CDR3 consists of 16 residues. V shed 1 base and J 7 bases; nucleotides not matched to a gene: 3. This CDR3 is CASSLGTSGGHGELFF. DNA of the CDR3: TGTGCCAGCAGTTTAGGGACTAGCGGGGGCCACGGGGAGCTGTTTTTT.

J is TRBJ2-3 and V is TRBV6-6; D gene ambiguous. V was clipped by 2 bases and J by 5 bases, with 2 bases between them. Germline V lookup: CDR1 MNHNY, CDR2 SVGAGI (reference sequence). CDR3 length: 11 amino acids. This CDR3 is CASSYGDTQYF. For the CDR3, the DNA is TGTGCCAGCAGTTACGGAGATACGCAGTATTTT.

The chain combines TRBV28 with TRBJ2-7; 9 bases are shared with TRBD1. Trimming took 6 bases from V and 6 from J; bases not matched to a gene: 12. CDR3 length: 15 amino acids. Germline V gene data show CDR1 as MDHEN and CDR2 as SYDVKM. The CDR3 DNA is TGTGCCAGCAGAACTCACAGGGGGCGCGTTCTCGAGCAGTACTTC. Its translation is CASRTHRGRVLEQYF.